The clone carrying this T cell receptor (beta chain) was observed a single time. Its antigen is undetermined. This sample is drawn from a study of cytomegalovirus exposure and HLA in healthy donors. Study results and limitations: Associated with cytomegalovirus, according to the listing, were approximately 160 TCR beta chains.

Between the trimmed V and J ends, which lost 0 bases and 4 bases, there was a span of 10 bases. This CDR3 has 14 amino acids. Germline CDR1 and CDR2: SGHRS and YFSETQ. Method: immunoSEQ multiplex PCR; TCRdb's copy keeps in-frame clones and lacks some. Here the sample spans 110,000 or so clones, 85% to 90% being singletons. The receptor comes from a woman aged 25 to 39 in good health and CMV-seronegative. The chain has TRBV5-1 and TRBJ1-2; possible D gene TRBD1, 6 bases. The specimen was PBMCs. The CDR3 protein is CASSLDRDLYGYTF. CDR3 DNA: TGCGCCAGCAGCTTGGACAGGGACCTCTATGGCTACACCTTC.